Each of the 16 T cell receptor beta chains below was sequenced from the same sample in a study of graft-versus-host responses after intestinal transplantation. Sequencing used immunoSEQ multiplex PCR; TCRdb keeps in-frame clones, though not all of them. Of about 29,000 clones in the sample, around 94% are singletons; the top ten hold around 0.72%. The source was PBMCs, collected about 62 days after intestinal transplant. The receptors come from a human patient who received an intestinal transplant, so some T cells may come from the graft donor.

The genes are TRBV19 and TRBJ1-2, with TRBD1 matching 7 bases. Trimming removed 6 bases from V and 2 bases from J; junction bases left unmatched: 9. This CDR3 has 15 residues. Per germline, CDR1 LNHDA and CDR2 SQIVND (reference sequence). The CDR3 DNA is TGTGCCAGTAGCGACTCGACAGGGTCAAACTATGGCTACACCTTC. It is translated as CASSDSTGSNYGYTF.

This sequence joins TRBV19 and TRBJ1-6; TRBD1 is a possible D gene (6 bases). The CDR3 has 17 amino acids. Germline V gene lookup returns CDR1 LNHDA and CDR2 SQIVND (reference sequence). Trimming cost V 6 bases and J 6 bases, with 21 bases left between them. The CDR3 region is CASSTWGGGPFNSPLHF. In nucleotides, the CDR3 is TGTGCCAGTAGCACATGGGGCGGGGGCCCCTTTAATTCACCCCTCCACTTT.

The chain is built from TRBV7-8 and TRBJ1-4; D is unclear. Germline loops: CDR1 SGHVS, CDR2 FQNEAQ. V was cut by 3 bases and J by 5 bases, with 13 bases left in between. The CDR3 has 15 amino acids. The CDR3 loop reads CASSLGSPQNEKLFF. In nucleotides, the CDR3 is TGTGCCAGCAGCTTGGGGTCTCCACAAAATGAAAAACTGTTTTTT.

This chain connects TRBV11-2 to TRBJ1-2; D is undetermined. The CDR3 is 11 amino acids. Per the germline V gene, CDR1 is SGHAT and CDR2 is FQNNGV. V lost 3 bases to trimming and J lost 4 bases, with 3 bases between them. CDR3 DNA sequence: TGTGCCAGCAGCTTTCTCTATGGCTACACCTTC. It encodes CASSFLYGYTF.

In this sample, this clone turned up once. The chain combines TRBV7-3 with TRBJ1-5; TRBD1 agrees at 12 bases. V was pared by 2 bases and J by 0 bases, with 11 bases of the junction left unmatched. Per the germline V gene, CDR1 is SGHTA and CDR2 is FQGTGA. The CDR3 totals 20 residues. The DNA of the CDR3 is TGTGCCAGCAGCTTAGACGAATCCGGGACAGGGGGCCATAGCAATCAGCCCCAGCATTTT. It codes for CASSLDESGTGGHSNQPQHF.

The chain links TRBV4-1 to TRBJ1-4; D unresolved. V gave up 2 bases and J gave up 8 bases, with 6 bases separating them. There are 12 residues in the CDR3. Germline V gene sequence: CDR1 MGHRA, CDR2 YSYEKL. CDR3 nucleotides: TGCGCCAGCAGCCAACGTCGGGAAAAACTGTTTTTT. It yields the protein CASSQRREKLFF.

This sequence joins TRBV9 and TRBJ2-3; D is unclear. Per germline, CDR1 SGDLS and CDR2 YYNGEE. V lost 4 bases, J lost 0 bases, and 18 bases lay in between. The CDR3 extends over 17 amino acids. CDR3 region: CASSPRIGGTSTDTQYF. CDR3 in DNA: TGTGCCAGCAGCCCTCGAATCGGCGGAACTAGCACAGATACGCAGTATTTT.

This clone was recorded once. The CDR3 sequence: CAISWTSGGRETQYF. For the CDR3, the DNA is TGTGCCATCAGCTGGACTAGCGGGGGCCGGGAGACCCAGTACTTC. V gene TRBV10-3 combines with J gene TRBJ2-5, with 13 bases fitting TRBD2. The trim removed 6 bases at V and 5 bases at J, leaving 6 bases unmatched. Germline V gives CDR1 ENHRY, CDR2 SYGVKD. The CDR3 consists of 15 residues.

The J gene is TRBJ2-7, the V gene TRBV30; the D gene is possibly TRBD2 (5 bases). This CDR3 comprises 14 residues. The V end was cut by 2 bases, the J end by 2 bases, with 13 bases between. Looked up from germline, CDR1 is GTSNPN and CDR2 is SVGIG (reference sequence). CDR3 residues: CAWSQGGDAYEQYF. The CDR3 bases are TGTGCCTGGAGTCAAGGAGGAGACGCCTACGAGCAGTACTTC. Full variable domain (rest looked up from reference TRBV30 and TRBJ2-7): SQTIHQWPATLVQPVGSPLSLECTVEGTSNPNLYWYRQAAGRGLQLLFYSVGIGQISSEVPQNLSASRPQDRQFILSSKKLLLSDSGFYLCAWSQGGDAYEQYFGPGTRLTVT.

The chain is built from TRBV12-5 and TRBJ2-7; no clear D. Germline V gene data show CDR1 as LGHNT and CDR2 as FRNRAP. CDR3 length: 16 residues. Between the trimmed V and J ends, which lost 2 bases and 1 base, there was a span of 15 bases. The chain's CDR3 is CASGLPTVSTSYEQYF. CDR3 in DNA: TGTGCTAGTGGTTTGCCCACAGTATCTACTTCCTACGAGCAGTACTTC. Together with reference TRBV12-5 and TRBJ2-7, the CDR3 gives the full variable domain: DARVTQTPRHKVTEMGQEVTMRCQPILGHNTVFWYRQTMMQGLELLAYFRNRAPLDDSGMPKDRFSAEMPDATLATLKIQPSEPRDSAVYFCASGLPTVSTSYEQYFGPGTRLTVT.

This clone has just one count. V is TRBV19 and J is TRBJ1-1; TRBD1 might be the D (5 bases). CDR1 LNHDA and CDR2 SQIVND come from the germline V gene (reference sequence). The V gene lost 3 bases and the J gene lost 0 bases, with 11 bases spanning the gap. The CDR3 contains 15 residues. The CDR3 coding sequence is TGTGCCAGTAGTATGGGGCCAGTTATGAACACTGAAGCTTTCTTT. Translation: CASSMGPVMNTEAFF.

The chain recombines TRBV15 with TRBJ1-2; TRBD1 agrees at 8 bases. Germline V gene data show CDR1 as LNHNV and CDR2 as YYDKDF (reference sequence). This CDR3 contains 21 residues. V gave up 2 bases and J gave up 4 bases; unmatched junction bases: 24. This CDR3 reads CATSRPFIFTWVHRGFYGYTF. The CDR3 DNA reads TGTGCCACCAGCAGACCTTTTATCTTCACTTGGGTCCACAGGGGGTTCTATGGCTACACCTTC.

This clone appeared a few times. V and J are TRBV10-1 and TRBJ2-7, with 9 bases that match TRBD2. Trimming removed 0 bases from V and 4 bases from J; junction bases left unmatched: 1. This CDR3 has 14 amino acids. The V gene's germline CDR1 is WNHNN and CDR2 SYGVQD (reference sequence). The CDR3 loop is CASSESGLAYEQYF. The CDR3 region has the DNA TGCGCCAGCAGTGAGTCTGGACTAGCGTACGAGCAGTACTTC.

This chain joins TRBV5-6 and TRBJ2-7, with a tentative D call TRBD2 (5 bases). There are 15 residues in the CDR3. The V end was cut by 3 bases, the J end by 6 bases, with 19 bases between. Germline V gene data show CDR1 as SGHDT and CDR2 as YYEEEE. CDR3 coding DNA: TGTGCCAGCAGCTCTATGACCGCGGGCGGTTCCGAGCAGTACTTC. Its translation is CASSSMTAGGSEQYF.

This chain joins TRBV19 and TRBJ1-6; TRBD1 agrees at 7 bases. The V and J ends lost 5 bases and 7 bases, in that order; junction bases with no gene match: 5. Germline V gene lookup returns CDR1 LNHDA and CDR2 SQIVND (reference sequence). The CDR3 consists of 14 residues. CDR3 coding DNA: TGTGCCAGTAGTCTGACAGGGAGGAATTCACCCCTCCACTTT. This encodes CASSLTGRNSPLHF.

CDR3 region: CASSAEVNQPQHF. The CDR3 DNA sequence: TGTGCCAGCAGCGCCGAGGTCAATCAGCCCCAGCATTTT. The rearrangement links TRBV5-8 to TRBJ1-5; no definite D call. Germline CDR1 SGHTS, CDR2 YDEGEE. Trimming cost V 4 bases and J 3 bases, with 8 bases left between them. The CDR3 extends over 13 amino acids. Using reference TRBV5-8 and TRBJ1-5 for the parts outside the CDR3, the full variable domain is EAGVTQSPTHLIKTRGQQATLRCSPISGHTSVYWYQQALGLGLQFLLWYDEGEERNRGNFPPRFSGRQFPNYSSELNVNALELEDSALYLCASSAEVNQPQHFGDGTRLSIL.